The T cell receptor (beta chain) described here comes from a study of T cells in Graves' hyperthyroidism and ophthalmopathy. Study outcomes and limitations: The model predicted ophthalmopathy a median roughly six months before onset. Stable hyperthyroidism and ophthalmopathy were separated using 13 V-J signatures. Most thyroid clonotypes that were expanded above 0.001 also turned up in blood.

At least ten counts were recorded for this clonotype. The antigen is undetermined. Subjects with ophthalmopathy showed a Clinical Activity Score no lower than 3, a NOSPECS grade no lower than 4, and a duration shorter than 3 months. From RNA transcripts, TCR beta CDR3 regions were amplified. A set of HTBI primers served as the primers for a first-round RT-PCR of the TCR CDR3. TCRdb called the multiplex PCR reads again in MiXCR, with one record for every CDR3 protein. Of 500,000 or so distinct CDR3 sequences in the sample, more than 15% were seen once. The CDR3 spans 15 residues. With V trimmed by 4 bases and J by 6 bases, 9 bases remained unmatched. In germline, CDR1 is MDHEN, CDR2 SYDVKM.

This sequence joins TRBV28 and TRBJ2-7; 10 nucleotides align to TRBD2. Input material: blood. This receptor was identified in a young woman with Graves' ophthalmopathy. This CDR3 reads CASSYVAGGPLEQYF. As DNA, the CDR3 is TGTGCCAGCAGTTATGTAGCGGGAGGCCCGCTCGAGCAGTACTTC.